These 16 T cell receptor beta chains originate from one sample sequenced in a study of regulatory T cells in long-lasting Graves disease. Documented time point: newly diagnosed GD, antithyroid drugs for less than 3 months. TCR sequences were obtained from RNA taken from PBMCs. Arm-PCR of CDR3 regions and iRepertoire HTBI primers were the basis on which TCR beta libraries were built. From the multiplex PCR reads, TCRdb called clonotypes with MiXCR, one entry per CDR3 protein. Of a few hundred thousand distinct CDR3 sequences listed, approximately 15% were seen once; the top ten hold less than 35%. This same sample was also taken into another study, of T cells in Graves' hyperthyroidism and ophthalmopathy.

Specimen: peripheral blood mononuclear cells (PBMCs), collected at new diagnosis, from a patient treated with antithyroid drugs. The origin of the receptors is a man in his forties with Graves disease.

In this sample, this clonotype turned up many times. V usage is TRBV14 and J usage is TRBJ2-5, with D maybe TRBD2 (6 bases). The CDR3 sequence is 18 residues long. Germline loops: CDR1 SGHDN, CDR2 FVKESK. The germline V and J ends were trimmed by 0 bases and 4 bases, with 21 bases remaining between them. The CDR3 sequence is CASSQEPGDSRLGETQYF. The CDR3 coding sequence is TGTGCCAGCAGCCAAGAGCCCGGGGACTCGCGATTGGGAGAGACCCAGTACTTC.

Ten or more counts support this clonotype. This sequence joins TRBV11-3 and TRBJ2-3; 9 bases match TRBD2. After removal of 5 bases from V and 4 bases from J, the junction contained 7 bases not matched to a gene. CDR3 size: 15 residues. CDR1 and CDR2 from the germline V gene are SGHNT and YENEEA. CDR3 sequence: CASSRWAGGPDTQYF. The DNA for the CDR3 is TGTGCCAGCAGCCGATGGGCGGGGGGGCCAGATACGCAGTATTTT.

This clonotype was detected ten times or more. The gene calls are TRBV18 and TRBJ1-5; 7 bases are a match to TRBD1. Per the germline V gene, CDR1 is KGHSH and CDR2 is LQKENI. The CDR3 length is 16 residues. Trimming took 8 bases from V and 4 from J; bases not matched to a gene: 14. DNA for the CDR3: TGTGCCAGCGCCCAGGGAGTGGGGACAGCAAATCAGCCCCAGCATTTT. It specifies CASAQGVGTANQPQHF.

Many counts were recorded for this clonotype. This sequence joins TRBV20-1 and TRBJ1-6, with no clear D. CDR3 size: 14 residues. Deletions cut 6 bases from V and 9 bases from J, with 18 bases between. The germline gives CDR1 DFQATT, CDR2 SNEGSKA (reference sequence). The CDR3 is CSALPGPRSSPLHF. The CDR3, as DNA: TGCAGTGCCTTACCCGGACCTCGGAGTTCACCCCTCCACTTT.

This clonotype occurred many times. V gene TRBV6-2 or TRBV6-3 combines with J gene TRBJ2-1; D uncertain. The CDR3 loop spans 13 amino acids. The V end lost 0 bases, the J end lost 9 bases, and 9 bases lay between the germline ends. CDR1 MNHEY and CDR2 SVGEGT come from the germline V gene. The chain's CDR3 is CASSYSRVGEQFF. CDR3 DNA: TGTGCCAGCAGTTACTCACGGGTGGGTGAGCAGTTCTTC.

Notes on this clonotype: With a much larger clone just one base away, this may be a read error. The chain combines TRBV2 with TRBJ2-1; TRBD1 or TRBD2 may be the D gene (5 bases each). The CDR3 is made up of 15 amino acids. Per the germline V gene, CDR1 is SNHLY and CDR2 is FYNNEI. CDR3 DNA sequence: TGTGCCAGCAGCGACCGGGACCGCGGGTACAGTGAGCAGTTCTTC. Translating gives CASSDRDRGYSEQFF.

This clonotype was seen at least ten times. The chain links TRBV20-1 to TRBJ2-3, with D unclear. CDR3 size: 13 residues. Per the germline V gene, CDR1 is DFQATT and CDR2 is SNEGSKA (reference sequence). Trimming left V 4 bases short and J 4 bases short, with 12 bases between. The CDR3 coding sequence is TGCAGTGCTATATTCCCCTACTCAGATACGCAGTATTTT. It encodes CSAIFPYSDTQYF.

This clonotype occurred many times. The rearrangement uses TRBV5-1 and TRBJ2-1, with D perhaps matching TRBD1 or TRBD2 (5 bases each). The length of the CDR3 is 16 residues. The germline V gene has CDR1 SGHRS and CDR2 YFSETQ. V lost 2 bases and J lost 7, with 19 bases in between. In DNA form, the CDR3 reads TGCGCCAGCAGCTTAAGTGTGGGTTCTTGGGGGAATGAGCAGTTCTTC. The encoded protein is CASSLSVGSWGNEQFF.

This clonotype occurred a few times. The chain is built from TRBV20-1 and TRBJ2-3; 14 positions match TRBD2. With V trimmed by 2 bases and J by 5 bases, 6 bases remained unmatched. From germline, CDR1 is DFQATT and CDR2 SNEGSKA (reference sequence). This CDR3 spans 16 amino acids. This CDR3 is CSARQGLAGGQDTQYF. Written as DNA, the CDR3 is TGCAGTGCTAGACAAGGACTAGCGGGGGGACAAGATACGCAGTATTTT.

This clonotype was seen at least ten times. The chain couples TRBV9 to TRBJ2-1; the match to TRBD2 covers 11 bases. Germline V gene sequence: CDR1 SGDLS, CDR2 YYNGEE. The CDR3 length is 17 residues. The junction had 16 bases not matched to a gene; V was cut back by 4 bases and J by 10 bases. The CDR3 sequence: CASSPRRLAGNAYEQFF. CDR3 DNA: TGTGCCAGCAGCCCCCGCAGACTAGCGGGGAATGCCTACGAGCAGTTCTTC.

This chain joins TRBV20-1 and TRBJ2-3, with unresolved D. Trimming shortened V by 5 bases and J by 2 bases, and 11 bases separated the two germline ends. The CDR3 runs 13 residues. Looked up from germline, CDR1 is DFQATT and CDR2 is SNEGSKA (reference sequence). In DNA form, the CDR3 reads TGCAGTGCTTGGACGGCTCTCACAGATACGCAGTATTTT. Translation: CSAWTALTDTQYF.

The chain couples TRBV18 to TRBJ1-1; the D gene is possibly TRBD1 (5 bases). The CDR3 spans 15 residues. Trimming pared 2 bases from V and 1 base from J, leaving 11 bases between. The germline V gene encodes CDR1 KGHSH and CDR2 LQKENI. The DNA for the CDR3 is TGTGCCAGCTCACCATCGGGACGGGGGAACACTGAAGCTTTCTTT. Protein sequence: CASSPSGRGNTEAFF.

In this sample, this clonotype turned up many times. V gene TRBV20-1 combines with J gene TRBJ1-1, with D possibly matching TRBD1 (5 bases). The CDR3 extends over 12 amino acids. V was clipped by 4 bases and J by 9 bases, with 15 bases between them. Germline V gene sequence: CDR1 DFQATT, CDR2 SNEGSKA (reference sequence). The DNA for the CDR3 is TGCAGTGCTACCGGCGGGACCTGGCAAGCTTTCTTT. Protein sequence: CSATGGTWQAFF.

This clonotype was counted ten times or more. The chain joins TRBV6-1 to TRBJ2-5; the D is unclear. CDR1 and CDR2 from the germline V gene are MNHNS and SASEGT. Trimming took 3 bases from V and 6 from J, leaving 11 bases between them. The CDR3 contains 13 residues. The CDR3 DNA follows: TGTGCCAGCAGTGACTTCCTCCTTCAGACCCAGTACTTC. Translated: CASSDFLLQTQYF.

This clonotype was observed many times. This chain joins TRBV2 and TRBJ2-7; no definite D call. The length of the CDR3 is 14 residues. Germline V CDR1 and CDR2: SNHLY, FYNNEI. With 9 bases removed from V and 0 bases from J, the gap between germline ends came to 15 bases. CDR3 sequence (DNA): TGTGCCAGTCGACGAGAAAAAATCTCCTACGAGCAGTACTTC. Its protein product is CASRREKISYEQYF.

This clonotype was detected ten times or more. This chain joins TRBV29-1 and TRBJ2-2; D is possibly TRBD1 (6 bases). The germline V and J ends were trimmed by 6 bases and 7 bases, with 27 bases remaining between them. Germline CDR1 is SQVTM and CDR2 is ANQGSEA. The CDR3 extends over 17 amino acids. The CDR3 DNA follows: TGCAGCGTCCTGTTAGGTTACGGGACACAACCCATCGGGGAGCTGTTTTTT. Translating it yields CSVLLGYGTQPIGELFF.